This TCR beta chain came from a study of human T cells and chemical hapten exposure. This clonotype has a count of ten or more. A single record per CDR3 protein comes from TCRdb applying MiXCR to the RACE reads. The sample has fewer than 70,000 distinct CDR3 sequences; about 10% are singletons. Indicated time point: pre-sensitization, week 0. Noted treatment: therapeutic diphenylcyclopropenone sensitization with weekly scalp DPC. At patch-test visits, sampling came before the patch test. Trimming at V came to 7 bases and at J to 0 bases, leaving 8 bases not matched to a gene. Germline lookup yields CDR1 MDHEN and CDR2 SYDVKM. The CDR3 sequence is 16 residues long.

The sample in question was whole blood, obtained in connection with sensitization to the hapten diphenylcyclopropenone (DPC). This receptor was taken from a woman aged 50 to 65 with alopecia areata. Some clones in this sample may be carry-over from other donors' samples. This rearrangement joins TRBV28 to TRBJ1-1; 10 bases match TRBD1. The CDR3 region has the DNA TGTGCCAGCAACCGCCGGGGGACAGGGGTGAACACTGAAGCTTTCTTT. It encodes CASNRRGTGVNTEAFF.